This TCR beta chain emerged from a study of T cells after yellow fever vaccination. With respect to this clonotype: Its ends do not fully match the called genes, so a read error is possible.

TCRdb redid the calling of the 5' RACE reads with MiXCR, one entry per CDR3 protein. The table lists 300,000 to 400,000 distinct CDR3 sequences, more than 8.5% of them singletons. The sample in question was PBMCs, obtained on the day of the first yellow fever vaccination. The TCR was taken from a young man who received the YFV17D yellow fever vaccine.

CDR3 nucleotide sequence: TGCACCAGCACCCCGGACAGCTCCTACGAGCAGTACTTC. The encoded protein is CTSTPDSSYEQYF. The rearrangement uses TRBV27 and TRBJ2-7; D is perhaps TRBD1 (6 bases). The CDR3 is made up of 13 amino acids. Germline CDR1 and CDR2: MNHEY and SMNVEV (reference sequence).